This entry lists 28 T cell receptor beta chains sequenced from one sample in a study of T cells in Graves' hyperthyroidism and ophthalmopathy. The CDR3 regions of TCR beta were amplified from RNA transcripts. During a first-round RT-PCR of the TCR CDR3, the HTBI primer set was used. MiXCR, run by TCRdb on the multiplex PCR reads, gives a single entry per CDR3 protein. The data contain 800,000 or so distinct CDR3 sequences, around 38% of them singletons. Sequencing input: blood. These receptors all come from a man aged 18-30 years with Graves' hyperthyroidism.

Notes on this clonotype: A read error may account for a junction end that differs from germline. This sequence joins TRBV10-3 and TRBJ2-7; 10 bases fit TRBD1. The CDR3 covers 16 residues. Germline values: CDR1 ENHRY, CDR2 SYGVKD. The CDR3 DNA follows: TGTGCCAGCAGTTACTTGGGAGACAGGGGGCATTACGAGCAGTACTTC. Translation gives CASSYLGDRGHYEQYF.

The chain combines TRBV12-3 or TRBV12-4 with TRBJ2-2; 12 positions match TRBD1. The CDR3 extends over 16 amino acids. V shed 5 bases and J 5 bases; nucleotides not matched to a gene: 6. Here the CDR3 DNA reads TGTGCCAGCAGTCCGGGACAGGGGGCCGATACCGGGGAGCTGTTTTTT. This sequence encodes CASSPGQGADTGELFF.

This clonotype was recorded at least ten times. This chain links TRBV5-1 with TRBJ1-1; D is unresolved. The CDR3 covers 12 residues. Germline CDR1 and CDR2: SGHRS and YFSETQ. The V gene lost 7 bases and the J gene lost 1 base, with 8 bases spanning the gap. Here the CDR3 DNA reads TGCGCCAGCCCCAGCGCGAACACTGAAGCTTTCTTT. This translates into CASPSANTEAFF.

The V call is TRBV20-1, the J call TRBJ2-2, with D tentatively TRBD1 (6 bases). The V end was cut by 5 bases, the J end by 2 bases, with 12 bases between. Per germline, CDR1 DFQATT and CDR2 SNEGSKA (reference sequence). CDR3 length equals 14 residues. DNA for the CDR3: TGCAGTGCTCGGACAGAGTCAAACACCGGGGAGCTGTTTTTT. It yields the protein CSARTESNTGELFF.

This clonotype has ten or more counts. CDR3 sequence reads: CASSPVAGTTYEQYF. DNA for the CDR3: TGTGCCAGCAGCCCCGTAGCAGGGACTACCTACGAGCAGTACTTC. The J gene is TRBJ2-7, the V gene TRBV7-6; 7 bases line up with TRBD2. The CDR3 runs to 15 residues. Germline V CDR1 and CDR2: SGHVS, FNYEAQ. The V and J ends lost 5 bases and 2 bases, in that order; junction bases with no gene match: 9.

Only a few counts were recorded for this clonotype. J is TRBJ1-6 and V is TRBV14, with D perhaps TRBD1 (5 bases). The CDR3 spans 15 residues. Trimming removed 3 bases from V and 7 bases from J, with 13 bases in between. Germline V gene lookup returns CDR1 SGHDN and CDR2 FVKESK. The chain's CDR3 is CASSQRGIGNSPLHF. In DNA, the CDR3 is TGTGCCAGCAGCCAGCGGGGGATCGGGAATTCACCCCTCCACTTT.

This clonotype has ten or more counts. This chain uses TRBV25-1 with TRBJ2-5, with D uncertain. The germline V gene has CDR1 MGHDK and CDR2 SYGVNS. This CDR3 contains 15 residues. The V and J ends lost 3 bases and 7 bases respectively, with 18 bases between them. The CDR3 sequence: CASSDSKGWDGTQYF. For the CDR3, the DNA is TGTGCCAGCAGTGATTCGAAAGGGTGGGATGGGACCCAGTACTTC. Filled out from reference TRBV25-1 and TRBJ2-5, the complete variable domain reads EADIYQTPRYLVIGTGKKITLECSQTMGHDKMYWYQQDPGMELHLIHYSYGVNSTEKGDLSSESTVSRIRTEHFPLTLESARPSHTSQYLCASSDSKGWDGTQYFGPGTRLLVL.

This clonotype was recorded many times. This chain links TRBV5-1 with TRBJ1-1; 7 nucleotides match TRBD1. Unmatched junction bases numbered 7, after V lost 0 bases and J lost 5 bases. CDR1 is SGHRS, CDR2 YFSETQ, per germline. The CDR3 contains 15 residues. Written as DNA, the CDR3 is TGCGCCAGCAGCTTGGACAGGGGAGGTGGAACTGAAGCTTTCTTT. Translation gives CASSLDRGGGTEAFF.

In this sample, this clonotype turned up a few times. The genes are TRBV20-1 and TRBJ2-7; TRBD2 matches at 7 bases. The CDR3 extends over 12 amino acids. Germline V gives CDR1 DFQATT, CDR2 SNEGSKA (reference sequence). Losses at the gene ends were 3 bases for V and 2 bases for J; bases not matched to a gene: 1. The CDR3: CSASGRTYEQYF. The CDR3 region has the DNA TGCAGTGCTAGCGGGAGGACCTACGAGCAGTACTTC.

Regarding this clonotype: This may arise from a read error, as a much more abundant clone is one base away. V usage is TRBV19 and J usage is TRBJ1-1; D gene unclear. The CDR3 loop spans 14 amino acids. Germline CDR1 LNHDA, CDR2 SQIVND (reference sequence). The CDR3, as DNA: TGTGCCAGTAGTTCCGAGACCCCGAACACTGAAGCTCTCTTT. Encoded protein: CASSSETPNTEALF.

CDR3 in amino acids: CASSPYPARIEKLFF. The CDR3 coding sequence is TGTGCCAGCAGCCCTTATCCAGCTCGAATTGAAAAACTGTTTTTT. J is TRBJ1-4 and V is TRBV7-2, with D unresolved. Trimming cost V 5 bases and J 7 bases, with 17 bases left between them. CDR1 SGHTA and CDR2 FQGNSA come from the germline V gene. The CDR3 sequence is 15 residues long.

The chain couples TRBV15 to TRBJ1-5, with D unresolved. The CDR3 contains 16 residues. V lost 5 bases and J 1 base, leaving 15 bases between the germline ends. Germline CDR1 and CDR2: LNHNV and YYDKDF (reference sequence). Here the CDR3 reads CATSSGGGFSNQPQHF. CDR3 nucleotide sequence: TGTGCCACCAGCTCCGGAGGAGGGTTCAGCAATCAGCCCCAGCATTTT.

The table lists this clonotype with a few counts. J is TRBJ2-7 and V is TRBV6-5; D not resolved. This CDR3 has 15 residues. CDR1 is MNHEY, CDR2 SVGAGI, per germline. Trimming took off 0 bases at V and 3 bases at J, with 12 bases between the two ends. The CDR3 protein is CASSYSHSWGYEQYF. In DNA, the CDR3 is TGTGCCAGCAGTTACTCACACAGCTGGGGCTACGAGCAGTACTTC.

V gene TRBV12-3 or TRBV12-4 combines with J gene TRBJ2-7, with TRBD1 identical over 8 bases. This CDR3 contains 13 residues. Trimming cost V 3 bases and J 6 bases; bases outside gene matches: 4. The DNA for the CDR3 is TGTGCCAGCAGTTTTCAGGGGGCGGGCGAGCAGTACTTC. It encodes CASSFQGAGEQYF.

This chain links TRBV29-1 with TRBJ2-7; D uncertain. Germline V gene sequence: CDR1 SQVTM, CDR2 ANQGSEA. There are 11 residues in the CDR3. Trimming stripped 5 bases from V and 3 bases from J, with 8 bases between. The CDR3 DNA reads TGCAGCGTTACGTCGAACTACGAGCAGTACTTC. This gives the protein CSVTSNYEQYF.

The rearrangement joins TRBV25-1 to TRBJ1-1; no clear D. The CDR3 consists of 15 residues. Trimming took 4 bases from V and 1 from J, leaving 13 bases between them. CDR1 is MGHDK and CDR2 is SYGVNS in the germline V gene. This CDR3 reads CASSGIGGRNTEAFF. CDR3 in DNA: TGTGCCAGCAGTGGGATCGGAGGGCGGAACACTGAAGCTTTCTTT.

The V and J genes are TRBV7-9 and TRBJ2-3; D may be TRBD1 (5 bases). In germline, CDR1 is SEHNR, CDR2 FQNEAQ (reference sequence). The CDR3 spans 12 residues. Trimming pared 3 bases from V and 9 bases from J, leaving 10 bases between. CDR3 sequence: CASSLDIMTQYF. The CDR3 nucleotides read TGTGCCAGCAGCTTGGACATTATGACGCAGTATTTT.

This clonotype was detected many times. The rearrangement joins TRBV7-2 to TRBJ2-2; D might be TRBD2 (5 bases). In germline, CDR1 is SGHTA, CDR2 FQGNSA. The CDR3 is 14 residues long. V lost 3 bases to trimming and J lost 7 bases, with 12 bases between them. The CDR3 reads CASSLDRTVGELFF. The CDR3 DNA follows: TGTGCCAGCAGCTTGGATAGGACTGTCGGGGAGCTGTTTTTT.

The chain uses TRBV25-1 and TRBJ1-1; 7 positions match TRBD1. The CDR3 contains 15 residues. Germline values: CDR1 MGHDK, CDR2 SYGVNS. V was pared by 6 bases and J by 6 bases, with 13 bases of the junction left unmatched. The CDR3 DNA reads TGTGCCAGCAGAAAGACAGGGACCCAAGAGCCTGAAGCTTTCTTT. This gives the protein CASRKTGTQEPEAFF.

Remarks on this clonotype: This may come from a read error, since a much larger clone is one base off. The V gene is TRBV10-3, the J gene TRBJ2-7; tentatively, D is TRBD2 (6 bases). CDR1 and CDR2 (germline): ENHRY, SYGVKD. The CDR3 contains 14 residues. CDR3 region: CAISESTSSYEQHF. Written as DNA, the CDR3 is TGTGCCATCAGTGAGTCGACTAGTTCCTACGAGCAGCACTTC.

In the case of this clonotype: One junction end disagrees with the germline gene, perhaps due to a read error. The rearrangement joins TRBV7-2 to TRBJ2-2, with 7 bases fitting TRBD1. The length of the CDR3 is 15 residues. The germline CDR1 and CDR2 sequences are SGHTA and FQGNSA. The CDR3 bases are TGTGCCAGCAGCTTCGACAGGGTGAACACCGGGGAGCTGCTTTTT. It codes for CASSFDRVNTGELLF.

This clonotype was detected a few times. V usage is TRBV5-1 and J usage is TRBJ2-5; D is possibly TRBD1 (5 bases). CDR1 and CDR2 from the germline V gene are SGHRS and YFSETQ. V was trimmed by 0 bases and J by 4 bases, leaving 13 bases between them. This CDR3 is built from 15 residues. DNA of the CDR3: TGCGCCAGCAGCTTGGTAACAGGACCCCCAGAGACCCAGTACTTC. Its translation: CASSLVTGPPETQYF.

The chain combines TRBV10-3 with TRBJ2-7; the D call may be TRBD1 or TRBD2 (6 bases each). The CDR3 is made up of 12 amino acids. The germline V and J ends were trimmed by 10 bases and 4 bases, with 14 bases remaining between them. Germline V gene sequence: CDR1 ENHRY, CDR2 SYGVKD. The CDR3: CASGTNLYEQYF. The CDR3 DNA follows: TGTGCCAGCGGGACAAATCTTTACGAGCAGTACTTC.

This clonotype was counted only a few times. V and J are TRBV15 and TRBJ2-2, with D hard to call. Germline CDR1 reads LNHNV; CDR2 reads YYDKDF (reference sequence). This CDR3 spans 16 amino acids. V was pared by 3 bases and J by 1 base, with 12 bases between. CDR3 DNA sequence: TGTGCCACCAGCAGCGGCCGCACGATGAACACCGGGGAGCTGTTTTTT. As protein: CATSSGRTMNTGELFF.

This chain connects TRBV2 to TRBJ2-3; D call uncertain. The CDR3 length is 10 residues. With 10 bases removed from V and 2 bases from J, the gap between germline ends came to 4 bases. Germline CDR1 is SNHLY and CDR2 is FYNNEI. The CDR3 reads CAIVTDTQYF. CDR3 DNA: TGTGCCATCGTCACAGATACGCAGTATTTT.

The chain is built from TRBV4-1 and TRBJ2-2, with no clear D. The germline V gene has CDR1 MGHRA and CDR2 YSYEKL. This CDR3 is built from 15 residues. V was trimmed by 0 bases and J by 8 bases, leaving 13 bases between them. The CDR3 nucleotides read TGCGCCAGCAGCCAAGATCGCTGGGCGATGGGGGAGCTGTTTTTT. Its protein is CASSQDRWAMGELFF.

The sample holds a few counts of this clonotype. The CDR3 reads CASSLVDRNTEAFF. Here the CDR3 DNA reads TGTGCCAGCAGCTTAGTAGACCGAAACACTGAAGCTTTCTTT. The gene calls are TRBV7-9 and TRBJ1-1; no firm D call. The V gene lost 1 base and the J gene lost 2 bases, with 8 bases spanning the gap. Looked up from germline, CDR1 is SEHNR and CDR2 is FQNEAQ (reference sequence). The CDR3 loop spans 14 amino acids.

This clonotype was counted at least ten times. CDR3: CASSIAGLEAFF. CDR3 DNA: TGTGCCAGTAGTATCGCAGGGCTTGAAGCTTTCTTT. The chain uses TRBV19 and TRBJ1-1; D is possibly TRBD1 (5 bases). The CDR3 is made up of 12 amino acids. Germline CDR1 is LNHDA and CDR2 is SQIVND (reference sequence). V was shortened by 3 bases and J by 7 bases, with 9 bases between the two germline ends.